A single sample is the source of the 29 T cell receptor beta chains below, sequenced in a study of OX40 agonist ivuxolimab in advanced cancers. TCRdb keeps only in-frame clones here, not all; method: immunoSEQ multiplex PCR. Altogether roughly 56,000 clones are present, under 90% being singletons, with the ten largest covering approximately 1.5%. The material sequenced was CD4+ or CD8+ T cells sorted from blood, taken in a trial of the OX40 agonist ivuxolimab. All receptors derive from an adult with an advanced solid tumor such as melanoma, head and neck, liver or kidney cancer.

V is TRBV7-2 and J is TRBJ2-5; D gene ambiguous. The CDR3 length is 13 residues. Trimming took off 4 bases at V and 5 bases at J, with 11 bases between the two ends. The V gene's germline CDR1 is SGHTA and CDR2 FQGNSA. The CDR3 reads CASSSTSAETQYF. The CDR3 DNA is TGTGCCAGCAGCTCGACGTCGGCGGAGACCCAGTACTTC.

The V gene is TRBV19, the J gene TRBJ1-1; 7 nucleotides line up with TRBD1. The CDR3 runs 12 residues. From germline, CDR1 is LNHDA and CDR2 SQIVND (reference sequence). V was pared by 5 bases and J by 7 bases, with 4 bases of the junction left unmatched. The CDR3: CASSQGQVEAFF. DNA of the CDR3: TGTGCCAGTAGTCAAGGACAGGTTGAAGCTTTCTTT.

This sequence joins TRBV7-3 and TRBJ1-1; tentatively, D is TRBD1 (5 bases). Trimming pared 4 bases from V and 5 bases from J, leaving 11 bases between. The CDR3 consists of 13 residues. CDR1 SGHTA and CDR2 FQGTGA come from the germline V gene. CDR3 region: CASSYARTTEAFF. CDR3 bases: TGTGCCAGCAGCTACGCAAGGACAACTGAAGCTTTCTTT.

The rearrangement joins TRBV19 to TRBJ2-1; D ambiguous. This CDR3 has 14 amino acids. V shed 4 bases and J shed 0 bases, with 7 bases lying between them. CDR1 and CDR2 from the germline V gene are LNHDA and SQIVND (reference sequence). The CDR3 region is CASSKESSYNEQFF. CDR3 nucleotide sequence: TGTGCCAGTAGTAAAGAAAGCTCCTACAATGAGCAGTTCTTC.

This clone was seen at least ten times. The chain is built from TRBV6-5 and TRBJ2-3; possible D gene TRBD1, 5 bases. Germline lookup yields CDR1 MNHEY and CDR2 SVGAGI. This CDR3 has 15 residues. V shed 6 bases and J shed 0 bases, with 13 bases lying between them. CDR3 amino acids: CASSRRGLSTDTQYF. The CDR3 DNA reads TGTGCCAGCAGCCGTAGGGGTCTTAGCACAGATACGCAGTATTTT.

Here the CDR3 reads CASSLQAGNQPQHF. The CDR3 coding sequence is TGTGCCAGCAGCTTGCAGGCAGGGAATCAGCCCCAGCATTTT. The chain has TRBV7-2 and TRBJ1-5; tentative D call: TRBD1 (5 bases). Germline CDR1 reads SGHTA; CDR2 reads FQGNSA. Trimming cost V 3 bases and J 4 bases, with 10 bases left between them. CDR3 size: 14 residues.

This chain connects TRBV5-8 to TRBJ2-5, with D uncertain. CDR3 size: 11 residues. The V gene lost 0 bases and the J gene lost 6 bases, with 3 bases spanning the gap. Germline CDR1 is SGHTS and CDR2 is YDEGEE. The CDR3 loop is CASSLEKTQYF. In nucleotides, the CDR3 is TGTGCCAGCAGCTTGGAGAAGACCCAGTACTTC.

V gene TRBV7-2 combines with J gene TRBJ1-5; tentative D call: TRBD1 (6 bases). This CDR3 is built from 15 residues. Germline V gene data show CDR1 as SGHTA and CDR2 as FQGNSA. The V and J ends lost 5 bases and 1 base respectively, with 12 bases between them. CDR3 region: CASSRKGDSNQPQHF. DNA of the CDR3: TGTGCCAGCAGCCGCAAGGGGGACAGCAATCAGCCCCAGCATTTT.

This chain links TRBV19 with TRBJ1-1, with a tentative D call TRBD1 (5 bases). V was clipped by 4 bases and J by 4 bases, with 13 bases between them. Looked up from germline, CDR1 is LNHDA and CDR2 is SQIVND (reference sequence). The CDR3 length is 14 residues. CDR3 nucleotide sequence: TGTGCCAGTAGTACCGGACGGGGGGGCACTGAAGCTTTCTTT. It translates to CASSTGRGGTEAFF. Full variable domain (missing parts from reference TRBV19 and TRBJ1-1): DGGITQSPKYLFRKEGQNVTLSCEQNLNHDAMYWYRQDPGQGLRLIYYSQIVNDFQKGDIAEGYSVSREKKESFPLTVTSAQKNPTAFYLCASSTGRGGTEAFFGQGTRLTVV.

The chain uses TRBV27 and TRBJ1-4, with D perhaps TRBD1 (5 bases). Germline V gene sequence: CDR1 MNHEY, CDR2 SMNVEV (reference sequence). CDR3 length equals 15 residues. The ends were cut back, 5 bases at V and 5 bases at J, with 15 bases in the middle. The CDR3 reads CASSPLTDINEKLFF. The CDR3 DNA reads TGTGCCAGCAGTCCCTTGACAGATATAAATGAAAAACTGTTTTTT.

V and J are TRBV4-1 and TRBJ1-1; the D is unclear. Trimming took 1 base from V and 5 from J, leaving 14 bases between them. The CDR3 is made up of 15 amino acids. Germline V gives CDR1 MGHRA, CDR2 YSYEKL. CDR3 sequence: CASSQARTDVTEAFF. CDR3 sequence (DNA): TGCGCCAGCAGCCAAGCTCGGACGGATGTAACTGAAGCTTTCTTT.

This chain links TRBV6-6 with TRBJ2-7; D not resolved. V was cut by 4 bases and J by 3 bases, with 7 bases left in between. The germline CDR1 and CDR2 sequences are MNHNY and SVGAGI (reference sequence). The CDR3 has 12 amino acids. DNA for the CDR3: TGTGCCAGCAGTTTAAACGGCTACGAGCAGTACTTC. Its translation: CASSLNGYEQYF.

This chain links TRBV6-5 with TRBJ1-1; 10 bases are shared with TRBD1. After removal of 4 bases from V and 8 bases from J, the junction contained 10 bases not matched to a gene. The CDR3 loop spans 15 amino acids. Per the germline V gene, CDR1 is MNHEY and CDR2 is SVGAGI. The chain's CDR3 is CASSFTGTGAGEAFF. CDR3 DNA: TGTGCCAGCAGTTTTACCGGGACAGGGGCGGGAGAAGCTTTCTTT.

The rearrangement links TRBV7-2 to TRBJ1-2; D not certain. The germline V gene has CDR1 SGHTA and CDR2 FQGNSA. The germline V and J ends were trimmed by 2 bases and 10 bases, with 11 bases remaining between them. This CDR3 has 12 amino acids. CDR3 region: CASSLSEVDYTF. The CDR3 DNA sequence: TGTGCCAGCAGCTTATCCGAGGTGGACTACACCTTC.

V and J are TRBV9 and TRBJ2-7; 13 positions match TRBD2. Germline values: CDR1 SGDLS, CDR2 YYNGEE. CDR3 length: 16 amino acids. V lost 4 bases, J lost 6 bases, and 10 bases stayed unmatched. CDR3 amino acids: CASSPSGLAGEGEQYF. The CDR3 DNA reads TGTGCCAGCAGCCCGAGCGGACTAGCGGGAGAGGGCGAGCAGTACTTC.

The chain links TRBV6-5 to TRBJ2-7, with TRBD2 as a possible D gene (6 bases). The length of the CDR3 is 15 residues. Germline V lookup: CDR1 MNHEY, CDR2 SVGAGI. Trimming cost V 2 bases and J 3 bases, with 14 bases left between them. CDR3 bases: TGTGCCAGCAGTTACCTGGAGGGGTCCCTCTACGAGCAGTACTTC. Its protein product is CASSYLEGSLYEQYF.

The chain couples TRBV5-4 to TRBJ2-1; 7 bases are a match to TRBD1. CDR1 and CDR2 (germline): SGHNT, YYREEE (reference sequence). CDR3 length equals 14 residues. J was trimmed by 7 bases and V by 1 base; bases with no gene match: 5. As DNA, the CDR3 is TGTGCCAGCAGCTTGATGACAGGGCGGAATGAGCAGTTCTTC. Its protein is CASSLMTGRNEQFF.

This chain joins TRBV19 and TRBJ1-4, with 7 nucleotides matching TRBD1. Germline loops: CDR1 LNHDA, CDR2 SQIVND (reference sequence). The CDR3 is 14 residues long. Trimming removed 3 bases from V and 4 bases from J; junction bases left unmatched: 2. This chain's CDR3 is CASSIQGGNEKLFF. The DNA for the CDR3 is TGTGCCAGTAGTATCCAGGGGGGTAATGAAAAACTGTTTTTT.

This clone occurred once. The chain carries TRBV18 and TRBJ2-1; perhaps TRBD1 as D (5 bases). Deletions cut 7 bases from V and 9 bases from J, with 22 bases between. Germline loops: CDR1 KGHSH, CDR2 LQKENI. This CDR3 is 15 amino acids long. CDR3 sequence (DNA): TGTGCCAGCTTTCCCTATAGTCACTATACAGGTGAGCAGTTCTTC. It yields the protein CASFPYSHYTGEQFF. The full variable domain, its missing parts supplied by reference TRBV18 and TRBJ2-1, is NAGVMQNPRHLVRRRGQEARLRCSPMKGHSHVYWYRQLPEEGLKFMVYLQKENIIDESGMPKERFSAEFPKEGPSILRIQQVVRGDSAAYFCASFPYSHYTGEQFFGPGTRLTVL.

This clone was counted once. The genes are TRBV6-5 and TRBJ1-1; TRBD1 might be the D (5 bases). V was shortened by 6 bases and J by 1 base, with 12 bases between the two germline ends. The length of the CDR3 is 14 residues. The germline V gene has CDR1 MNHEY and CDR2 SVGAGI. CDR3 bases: TGTGCCAGCAGACGACAGAACACGAACACTGAAGCTTTCTTT. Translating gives CASRRQNTNTEAFF.

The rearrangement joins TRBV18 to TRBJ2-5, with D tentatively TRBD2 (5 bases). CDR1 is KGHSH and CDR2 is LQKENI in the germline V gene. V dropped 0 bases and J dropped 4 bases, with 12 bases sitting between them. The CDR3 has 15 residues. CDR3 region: CASSPPDRERETQYF. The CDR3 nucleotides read TGTGCCAGCTCACCACCAGACCGGGAACGAGAGACCCAGTACTTC.

CDR3 in DNA: TGTGCCACCAGCAGAGTACGCGGCTCAGGATCCCACACTGAAGCTTTCTTT. It encodes CATSRVRGSGSHTEAFF. The chain combines TRBV15 with TRBJ1-1, with D unresolved. CDR1 and CDR2 (germline): LNHNV, YYDKDF (reference sequence). The CDR3 contains 17 residues. V was trimmed by 1 base and J by 3 bases, leaving 18 bases between them.

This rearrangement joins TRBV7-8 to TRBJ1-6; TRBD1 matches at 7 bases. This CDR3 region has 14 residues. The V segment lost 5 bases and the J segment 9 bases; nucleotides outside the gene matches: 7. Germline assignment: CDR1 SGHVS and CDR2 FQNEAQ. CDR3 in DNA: TGTGCCAGCAGCGTTGGGACAGACGCTTCACCCCTCCACTTT. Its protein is CASSVGTDASPLHF.

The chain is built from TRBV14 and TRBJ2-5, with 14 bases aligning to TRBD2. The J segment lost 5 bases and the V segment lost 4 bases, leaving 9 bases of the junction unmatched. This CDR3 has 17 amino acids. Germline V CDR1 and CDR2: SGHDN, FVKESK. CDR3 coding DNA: TGTGCCAGCAGCCCCCGGAGACTAGCGGGGGGGCCGGAGACCCAGTACTTC. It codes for CASSPRRLAGGPETQYF.

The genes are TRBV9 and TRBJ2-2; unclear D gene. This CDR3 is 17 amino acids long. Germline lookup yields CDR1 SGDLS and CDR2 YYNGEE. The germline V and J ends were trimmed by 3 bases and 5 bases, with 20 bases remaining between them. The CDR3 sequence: CASSASPDAPRTGELFF. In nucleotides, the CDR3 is TGTGCCAGCAGCGCATCCCCGGACGCCCCGAGGACCGGGGAGCTGTTTTTT.

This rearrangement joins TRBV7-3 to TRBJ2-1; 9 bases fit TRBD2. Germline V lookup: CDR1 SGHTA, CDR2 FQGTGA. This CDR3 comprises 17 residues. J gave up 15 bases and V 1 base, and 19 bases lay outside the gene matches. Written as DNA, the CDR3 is TGTGCCAGCAGCTTAAACCCCCGGACTAGCGTGTGGGGAGTGAGGTTCTTC. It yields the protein CASSLNPRTSVWGVRFF.

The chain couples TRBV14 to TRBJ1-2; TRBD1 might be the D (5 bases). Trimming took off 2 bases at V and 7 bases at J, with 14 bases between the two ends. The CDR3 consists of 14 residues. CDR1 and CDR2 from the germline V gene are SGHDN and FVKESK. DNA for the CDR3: TGTGCCAGCAGCCAACAGGGAAGGGTTGGTGGCTACACCTTC. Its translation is CASSQQGRVGGYTF.

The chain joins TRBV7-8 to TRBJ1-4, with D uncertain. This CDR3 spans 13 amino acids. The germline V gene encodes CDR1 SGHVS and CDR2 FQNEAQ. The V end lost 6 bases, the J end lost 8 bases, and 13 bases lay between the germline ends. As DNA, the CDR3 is TGTGCCAGCAGGACTCCTGATACCGAAAAACTGTTTTTT. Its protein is CASRTPDTEKLFF.

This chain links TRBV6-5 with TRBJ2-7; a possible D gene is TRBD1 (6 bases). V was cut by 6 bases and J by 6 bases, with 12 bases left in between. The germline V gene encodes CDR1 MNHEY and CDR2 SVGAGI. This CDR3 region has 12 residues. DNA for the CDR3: TGTGCCAGCAGGTACAGGGTCTCCGAGCAGTACTTC. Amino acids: CASRYRVSEQYF.